The text below deals with one TCR beta chain. No cognate antigen has been identified for it. No much larger clonotype is one base removed from it; base qualities were not supplied. Sample time point, as interpreted from the label and publication: blood 4 weeks post-SBRT, at nephrectomy. The treatment or condition label, as the study defines it: 15 Gy SBRT to primary tumor, nephrectomy 4 weeks later. Samples were obtained from a clinical trial, in which 15 Gy stereotactic body radiation therapy was delivered to primary renal cell carcinomas and nephrectomy was performed 4 weeks later. Serial peripheral blood from radiation-treated patients was sampled at baseline, 2 weeks and 4 weeks after SBRT to track tumor-enriched clonotypes. All patients had renal cell carcinoma with clear cell pathology. The QIAamp DNA Blood Mini Kit (Qiagen) was used to prepare genomic DNA for TCR sequencing. The analyses included just those samples that passed every quality control check.

TCR beta libraries were generated from genomic DNA with the immunoSEQ kit, following the manufacturer's recommendations. To prepare the libraries, a first multiplex PCR with proprietary primers was run, followed by a second PCR that added unique barcodes, and a bead cleanup was done after each round. A kit-provided positive control reaction and a negative control reaction were included in every sample batch. The final libraries underwent checking on an Agilent 4200 TapeStation D1000 ScreenTape, volumetric pooling, and quantification by qPCR. Sequencing was performed on an Illumina NextSeq500 with a MidOutput 150-cycle cartridge, and 156 Read1 and 15 Index1 cycles were run with kit custom primers. The pooled library was loaded at about 0.96 pM, and around 18% PhiX control was spiked in. Processing in the source paper ran as follows. The vendor-processed data were analyzed in R, and a clonotype was defined as all T cells that share the same CDR3 nucleotide sequence. For clone abundance analyses, frequencies were normalized to the 10,000 most abundant clones in each sample. Public T cell clones, averaging fewer than five per sample, were removed before analysis. An abundance difference of at least 32-fold between compartments was the criterion for calling clonotypes tumor-enriched or baseline blood-enriched. A beta-binomial differential abundance model was used to identify clonotypes that expanded or contracted between blood time points. Tumor-blood repertoire similarity was measured with the Baroni-Urbani and Buser coefficient, and groups were compared using two-tailed Wilcoxon tests in R. Sourced from immuneACCESS, this table was stored by TCRdb with only in-frame sequences that have V and J called. A share of the clones is absent; for the studies checked, an unresolved V gene accounts for under half, and the remainder has no known explanation. The V and J calls and clone size come from that table; D and trimming were worked out from the DNA. Recorded for this sample are about 170,000 clones; 88% of them occurred a single time. The ten most abundant clones make up over 9% of the sample.

These data originate in a study of radiation and T cells in renal cell carcinoma (dated by TCRdb to 2018 to 2020). Turning to the overall study: In total, fewer than 55 samples, comprising around 25 tumors and some 27 peripheral blood samples, were subjected to TCR beta sequencing. The last blood draw happened 4 weeks after radiation, timed to coincide with nephrectomy. A total of 4,016,671 unique CDR3 nucleotide sequences, encoding roughly 2.7 million unique CDR3 amino acid sequences, were found across all 55 or so samples. Here is what the overall study found, with its caveats: With a single-armed trial design, the study had no way to address how radiation dose or scheduling affects the TCR repertoire. Because pretreatment tumor biopsies were not available, the baseline intratumoral presence of clonotypes could not be determined. In blood, the top tumor clonotypes increased between baseline and 2 weeks post-radiation and then shrank by 4 weeks, which suggests that tumor-resident clones expanded only transiently. Changes in the blood repertoire were not tracked past 4 weeks after treatment.

The CDR3 numbers 13 residues from cysteine through phenylalanine. The entry retains the CDR3 DNA only, 39 bases that are in frame from base 1. Between the V and J ends, shortened by 3 bases and 12 bases respectively, the junction contains 12 bases. Sequences MNHGY (CDR1) and SVAAGI (CDR2) are obtained from the germline V gene. This clonotype was sampled from a woman in her forties or fifties with renal cell carcinoma. The V and J genes are TRBV6-9 and TRBJ2-6, with the D gene not clear enough to name. The specimen was blood, collected from a patient whose treatment included radiotherapy and nephrectomy. The base sequence is TGTGCCAGCAGTTACTCGAACGGCGCCGTCCTGACTTTC. Its translation reads: CASSYSNGAVLTF.